These 15 T cell receptor beta chains came from one sample sequenced in a study of blood T cell repertoires in COVID-19. Clones were sequenced by immunoSEQ multiplex PCR, and TCRdb holds only the in-frame ones, with some missing. The sample holds 150,000 to 200,000 clones, around 87% seen once. The sample comprised peripheral blood. The receptors here all came from an elderly woman in a cohort sampled during active or convalescent COVID-19.

This sequence joins TRBV29-1 and TRBJ1-3; D unresolved. This CDR3 is 12 amino acids long. Germline loops: CDR1 SQVTM, CDR2 ANQGSEA. The V end lost 6 bases, the J end lost 0 bases, and 6 bases lay between the germline ends. The CDR3 DNA reads as TGCAGCGTCACTGACTCTGGAAACACCATATATTTT. It encodes CSVTDSGNTIYF.

The gene calls are TRBV6-6 and TRBJ1-2, with D perhaps TRBD1 (6 bases). The germline V gene encodes CDR1 MNHNY and CDR2 SVGAGI (reference sequence). The CDR3 contains 16 residues. Trimming took 6 bases from V and 4 from J, leaving 21 bases between them. For the CDR3, the DNA is TGTGCCAGCAGCATAGAAGGAGGGGGGGGCGGCTATGGCTACACCTTC. This gives the protein CASSIEGGGGGYGYTF.

The CDR3 region is CASSPRWGDVTDTQYF. The CDR3 DNA follows: TGTGCCAGCAGCCCACGGTGGGGGGATGTCACAGATACGCAGTATTTT. V and J are TRBV9 and TRBJ2-3, with a possible D match to TRBD2 (6 bases). The CDR3 has 16 residues. Per the germline V gene, CDR1 is SGDLS and CDR2 is YYNGEE. V was shortened by 4 bases and J by 2 bases, with 17 bases between the two germline ends.

The J gene is TRBJ1-3, the V gene TRBV5-1; possibly TRBD1 for D (5 bases). Trimming took off 0 bases at V and 0 bases at J, with 10 bases between the two ends. This CDR3 region has 16 residues. The V gene's germline CDR1 is SGHRS and CDR2 YFSETQ. The CDR3 spells CASSLEGLNSGNTIYF. The CDR3 nucleotides read TGCGCCAGCAGCTTGGAGGGGCTAAACTCTGGAAACACCATATATTTT.

This chain connects TRBV3-1 (or the pseudogene TRBV3-2) to TRBJ1-1, with a tentative D call TRBD1 (5 bases). Germline V lookup: CDR1 LGHDT, CDR2 YNNKEL (reference sequence). Trimming left V 2 bases short and J 0 bases short, with 7 bases between. The length of the CDR3 is 14 residues. DNA of the CDR3: TGTGCCAGCAGCCAAACAGGCCTGAACACTGAAGCTTTCTTT. It is translated as CASSQTGLNTEAFF.

The chain couples TRBV5-1 to TRBJ1-3, with 8 bases matching TRBD1. There are 16 residues in the CDR3. The V and J ends lost 3 bases and 1 base, in that order; junction bases with no gene match: 6. From germline, CDR1 is SGHRS and CDR2 YFSETQ. CDR3 coding DNA: TGCGCCAGCAGCTCGACAGGGGCTAAATCTGGAAACACCATATATTTT. Its translation is CASSSTGAKSGNTIYF.

The V and J genes are TRBV11-2 and TRBJ1-1; TRBD1 aligns across 7 bases. The germline gives CDR1 SGHAT, CDR2 FQNNGV. The CDR3 is made up of 13 amino acids. The V segment lost 8 bases and the J segment 2 bases; nucleotides outside the gene matches: 5. The CDR3 spells CASGRQGNTEAFF. DNA for the CDR3: TGTGCCAGCGGAAGACAGGGTAACACTGAAGCTTTCTTT.

This chain connects TRBV25-1 to TRBJ2-7, with 11 bases identical to TRBD2. Trimming cost V 10 bases and J 3 bases; bases outside gene matches: 5. The CDR3 consists of 13 residues. In germline, CDR1 is MGHDK, CDR2 SYGVNS. This CDR3 reads CATLGTSGYEQYV. The CDR3 DNA reads as TGTGCCACCCTAGGGACTAGCGGCTACGAGCAGTACGTC.

This sequence joins TRBV11-3 and TRBJ2-7; maybe TRBD2 (6 bases). CDR1 and CDR2 from the germline V gene are SGHNT and YENEEA. The V and J ends lost 8 bases and 0 bases respectively, with 14 bases between them. The CDR3 totals 14 residues. CDR3 bases: TGTGCCAGCGGAGTGACTAGGAGCTCCTACGAGCAGTACTTC. This gives the protein CASGVTRSSYEQYF.

The V gene is TRBV6-5, the J gene TRBJ2-4, with 7 bases fitting TRBD2. Unmatched junction bases numbered 8, after V lost 2 bases and J lost 4 bases. CDR3 length: 16 amino acids. Germline CDR1 reads MNHEY; CDR2 reads SVGAGI. In DNA form, the CDR3 reads TGTGCCAGCAGTTACGGGGGGGTGGGAGCAAAAAACATTCAGTACTTC. The encoded protein is CASSYGGVGAKNIQYF.

The rearrangement links TRBV19 to TRBJ2-7, with TRBD2 identical over 8 bases. Looked up from germline, CDR1 is LNHDA and CDR2 is SQIVND (reference sequence). The CDR3 spans 15 residues. Trimming removed 3 bases from V and 2 bases from J; junction bases left unmatched: 6. CDR3 amino acids: CASSIGSGGPYEQYF. The CDR3 DNA is TGTGCCAGTAGTATCGGCAGCGGGGGACCCTACGAGCAGTACTTC.

This clone was observed a few times. The chain has TRBV4-2 and TRBJ1-5, with 7 bases that match TRBD1. The CDR3 covers 15 residues. V lost 0 bases and J lost 6; bases outside the gene matches: 5. Germline CDR1 reads LGHNA; CDR2 reads YNFKEQ. As DNA, the CDR3 is TGTGCCAGCAGCCAAGAGGTAGGGGGCTCTCAGCCCCAGCATTTT. Translated, it gives CASSQEVGGSQPQHF.

The CDR3 loop is CASSGGASYEQYF. The CDR3 coding sequence is TGTGCCAGCAGTGGTGGGGCTTCCTACGAGCAGTACTTC. V usage is TRBV12-3 or TRBV12-4 and J usage is TRBJ2-7; TRBD1 might be the D (5 bases). The V end was cut by 5 bases, the J end by 1 base, with 9 bases between. CDR3 length: 13 amino acids.

The J gene is TRBJ2-1, the V gene TRBV9, with unresolved D. CDR1 and CDR2 from the germline V gene are SGDLS and YYNGEE. This CDR3 has 14 residues. Trimming removed 0 bases at V and 2 bases at J, with 6 bases between. DNA of the CDR3: TGTGCCAGCAGCGTAGCGACTCCCTACAATGAGCAGTTCTTC. The encoded protein is CASSVATPYNEQFF.

The chain couples TRBV4-3 to TRBJ2-1; TRBD1 agrees at 7 bases. Germline CDR1 reads LGHNA; CDR2 reads YSLEER. V lost 3 bases to trimming and J lost 10 bases; unmatched junction nucleotides: 6. The CDR3 totals 13 residues. The CDR3 region is CASSHSDREEQFF. Here the CDR3 DNA reads TGCGCCAGCAGCCACTCCGACAGGGAAGAGCAGTTCTTC.